This T cell receptor (beta chain) is drawn from a study of vaccination effects on CD4 cells after COVID-19. Repertoires were generated with immunoSEQ multiplex PCR, while TCRdb's copy carries only in-frame clones and drops some. The sample gives tens of thousands of clones, roughly 72% of which show up once; roughly 1.2% is in the top ten. Viral peptide pool expansion of antigen-specific CD4+ T cells preceded sequencing in the ViraFEST assay. Scientists isolated CD4+ T cells after an approximately 9-day culture period ended. Every participant took two doses of the BNT162b2 or mRNA-1273 vaccine. Having tested negative for nucleocapsid antibodies, the vaccine recipients showed no prior SARS-CoV-2 infection. The researchers cultured 1.5 million to 2.5 million PBMC per well with approximately 9.1 IU/ml IL-2 and 8 to 10 ug/ml peptides. Half-medium replacement with IL-2 medium occurred on days 3 and 7.

Germline V gives CDR1 ENHRY, CDR2 SYGVKD. Between the trimmed V and J ends, which lost 11 bases and 5 bases, there was a span of 18 bases. The CDR3 has 13 residues. A word on this clone: Antigen specificity is unknown.

Study observations and caveats: The study found that only 1 of 255 vaccine-induced clones from healthy vaccinees cross-reacted with common cold coronaviruses.

Sequencing used CD4+ T cells from PBMCs cultured with HCoV-229E spike peptides, obtained after COVID-19 vaccination. The chain couples TRBV10-3 to TRBJ2-5; D possibly corresponds to TRBD2 (5 bases). The receptor's source is a human donor who received a COVID-19 vaccine. Written as DNA, the CDR3 is TGTGCCTTAGCCCGGGCGTCGGGGGAGACCCAGTACTTC. It is translated as CALARASGETQYF.